One T cell receptor beta chain is described in this entry. This clonotype was observed at least ten times. Which antigen it targets is not known. The input lacks base qualities; no much larger clone sits a single base away. This entry comes from a study of lung T cells in sarcoidosis with Löfgren's syndrome (dated by TCRdb to about 2017). Regarding the complete study: Sarcoidosis was characterized as a granulomatous, predominantly pulmonary disease marked by accumulation of CD4+ T cells in bronchoalveolar lavage fluid. The repertoire analyses focused on Löfgren's syndrome patients.

These reads were obtained on an Illumina MiSeq. The public reads were reprocessed in TCRdb via fastp at Q25 and MiXCR, keeping in-frame beta chains. Rows merge per CDR3 protein into single entries with the most common DNA and genes. Across this sample there are about 21,000 distinct CDR3 sequences, with about a fifth seen only once. The ten largest account for roughly 4.5% of the sample. The study at large found these results: Recognition of a sarcoidosis-associated antigen was only suggested; the antigen itself remained putative and unidentified.

This sequence originates from a human donor with sarcoidosis (Löfgren's syndrome or another form), or a control subject (not recorded which). Sample: CD4+ T cells from PBMCs.

The CDR3 in this case is CASSPRTGVNNQPQHF. The nucleotides are TGTGCCAGCAGTCCTCGGACAGGGGTGAACAATCAGCCCCAGCATTTT. Recombination connected TRBV6-1 to TRBJ1-5; 9 bases in between match TRBD1. For this chain, trimming is 5 bases at the V end and 3 bases at the J end, and the number of junction bases without a gene match is 8. The CDR3 spans 16 residues, from the cysteine through the phenylalanine. This entry keeps only the CDR3 DNA: 48 bases, framed from base 1. The germline V gene specifies MNHNS as CDR1 and SASEGT as CDR2.